This T cell receptor beta chain came from a study of shared clonotypes between healthy human individuals. The CDR3 sequence is 18 residues long. Trimming cost V 1 base and J 4 bases; bases outside gene matches: 8. CDR1 is SGHAT and CDR2 is FQNNGV in the germline V gene. Clones were sequenced by immunoSEQ multiplex PCR, and TCRdb holds only the in-frame ones, with some missing. The sample yields about 470,000 clones, 70% to 80% seen once. Study observations and caveats: Sharing of clonotypes among donors was expected to vary with sequencing depth.

Remarks on this clone: No antigen is known for it.

This chain connects TRBV11-2 to TRBJ2-5, with 14 bases matching TRBD2. Source material: PBMCs. The source is a woman in her thirties or forties in good health. Some clones in this sample may be carry-over from other donors' samples. CDR3 bases: TGTGCCAGCAGCTTAGGTAGACTAGCGGGAGGGCCACTAGAGACCCAGTACTTC. Translated: CASSLGRLAGGPLETQYF. Together with reference TRBV11-2 and TRBJ2-5, the CDR3 gives the full variable domain: EAGVAQSPRYKIIEKRQSVAFWCNPISGHATLYWYQQILGQGPKLLIQFQNNGVVDDSQLPKDRFSAERLKGVDSTLKIQPAKLEDSAVYLCASSLGRLAGGPLETQYFGPGTRLLVL.